This TCR beta chain appears in the sequencing data of a study of PD-1 blockade in classical Hodgkin lymphoma. Points on this clone: Antigen unknown.

The data were produced by immunoSEQ multiplex PCR, yet TCRdb's version contains in-frame clones alone and is incomplete. The sample holds fewer than 7,500 clones, approximately 80% seen once. Broader study findings: Newly diagnosed patients reportedly had lower baseline TCR diversity than healthy donors.

All patients relapsed after autologous stem cell transplantation, and brentuximab vedotin exposure varied. The CDR3 consists of 14 residues. Germline-derived CDR1 and CDR2 are SGHRS and YFSETQ. V was trimmed by 4 bases and J by 3 bases, leaving 14 bases between them. The V call is TRBV5-1, the J call TRBJ2-7, with D possibly TRBD1 on 5 matching bases. The sample here was peripheral blood mononuclear cells (PBMCs), taken at baseline. The sequence was obtained from a human donor with classical Hodgkin lymphoma. The CDR3 loop reads CASSPGQGNYEQYF. CDR3 nucleotides: TGCGCCAGCAGCCCCGGGCAGGGCAACTACGAGCAGTACTTC.